This T cell receptor beta chain was found in a study of blood T cell repertoires in COVID-19. Trimming left V 2 bases short and J 9 bases short, with 10 bases between. CDR1 and CDR2 from the germline V gene are SGHNT and YYREEE (reference sequence). The CDR3 spans 12 residues. TCRdb keeps only in-frame clones here, not all; method: immunoSEQ multiplex PCR. Of about half a million clones listed, roughly nine tenths were seen once; the top ten hold 0.75% to 0.9%. This TCR derives from a young man with COVID-19, enrolled during active disease. Sequencing used peripheral blood. The chain uses TRBV5-4 and TRBJ2-3, with a tentative D call TRBD2 (5 bases). CDR3 amino acids: CASSLDGETQYF. CDR3 coding DNA: TGTGCCAGCAGCTTAGACGGGGAAACGCAGTATTTT.